This T cell receptor (beta chain) came from a study of T cells in tumors after PD-1 blockade (dated by TCRdb to between 2018 and 2020). Notes on the research overall: Prior checkpoint blockade, systemic immunosuppressant use, and recent radiotherapy or other anti-cancer therapy within 4 weeks were grounds for patient exclusion. On average, peripheral blood samples yielded approximately 35,000 unique clonotypes and 100,000 or so TCR templates (range roughly 22,000-257,772). Clinical response was assessed using RECIST version 1.1. Patients received pembrolizumab 200 mg every 3 weeks or cemiplimab 350 mg every 2 weeks. To compare clonotypes in blood versus tumor, bulk TCR sequencing was run on under 11 peripheral blood samples drawn from roughly 5 patients. While on anti-PD-1 treatment, some of the patients also continued taking daily vismodegib 150 mg. Paired single-cell RNA and TCR sequencing was done in the study on site-matched tumors from patients with BCC or SCC, both before and after anti-PD-1 therapy.

Points the paper makes about the study in general: Approximately 40% of the TCR clonotypes from tumors also showed up in blood, and some novel exhausted tumor clones were present in pre-treatment blood, which suggests peripheral recruitment. The source of novel T cell clones was not identified and could include lymphoid organs or rare unexpanded clones within the tumor or its periphery.

The immunoSEQ platform was used for deep TCRbeta sequencing. The original methods were these. For further analysis, only productive rearrangements were exported out of the immunoSEQ Analyzer. T cell phenotypes were assigned to bulk TCRbeta clonotypes by matching the clonotypes to single-cell RNA+TCR-seq clones that had the same TCRbeta sequence. Tumor enrichment of a clone was calculated by dividing the clone's tumor frequency by the clone's PBMC frequency, both taken from bulk TCR sequencing. TCRs were grouped by GLIPH into specificity groups, defined as clusters of distinct TCRs likely recognizing common antigens via shared CDR3 motifs. TCRdb obtained this table from immuneACCESS and retained in-frame rearrangements with V and J assigned. These tables miss some clones; where compared with another copy, unresolved V genes account for less than half of the shortfall, and the remainder is unexplained. That table furnishes V, J and clone size, whereas the DNA furnished D and trimming. Present in this sample are about 63,000 clones, approximately 79% of which were seen just once. The leading ten clones occupy about 4.5% of the sample.

Explained via the paper, the time point label denotes: after anti-PD-1 therapy. For bulk TCRbeta sequencing, genomic DNA was extracted from tumor biopsies or peripheral blood, and input amounts ranged from about 600 ng to 6,500 ng. Every patient was a poor candidate for surgical resection and had histologically proven advanced or metastatic basal or squamous cell carcinoma. The basal cell carcinoma cohort was made up of more than 10 patients, and bulk tumor TCR sequencing was performed for roughly 8 of these patients. From V the trimming removes 1 base and from J it removes 5 bases, while the gene matches leave 9 bases of the junction unaccounted for. CDR1 and CDR2 (PRHDT, FYEKMQ) derive from the germline V gene (reference sequence). Inclusive of the bounding cysteine and phenylalanine, the CDR3 is 17 residues long. Solely the CDR3 DNA is kept, with 51 bases framed from the first base. With respect to this clone: Its target antigen remains unknown. Base quality data are lacking; no much larger clone is found one base away.

This TCR was recovered from a human donor with basal cell carcinoma. Material: PBMCs, obtained after anti-PD-1 treatment. This chain is built from TRBV13 and TRBJ1-2, with TRBD1 identical over 11 junction bases. This receptor carries the CDR3 CASSLEDRGLERYGYTF. In nucleotide form, the sequence is TGTGCCAGCAGCTTAGAGGACAGGGGGCTCGAGAGGTATGGCTACACCTTC.